The present T cell receptor (beta chain) was sequenced within a study of blood T cells in healthy people across ages (dated by TCRdb to the mid-2010s). A note on the overall study: In model experiments, roughly one uniquely barcoded TCR beta cDNA molecule per two T cells was captured by template switching. Age-related changes in TCR beta repertoire diversity were measured in the study by deep sequencing normalized with unique cDNA molecular identifiers. The donors were divided into four age groups: young (average about 16 years), middle-aged (over 35), aged (approximately 62) and long-lived (about 90). To avoid experimental bias, donors of different ages were distributed randomly across sequencing lanes. For two donors (one aged 18 to 30 and one aged 80 or older), the study analyzed two additional independent replicas of 1 million unique cDNA reads from the same blood draw. Overall results and qualifications from the work: Bulk unsorted PBMC profiling prevented conclusive comparison of naive and antigen-experienced compartments. The long-lived group showed more naive CD4+ T cells, fewer expanded clones and increased TCR diversity than the aged group, suggesting age selection. Observed TCR beta diversity per million T cells fell roughly linearly with age, and a significant reduction was already apparent by age around 40. Estimates of total diversity based on one million sequenced T cells were considered lower bounds and underestimates. Donor CMV infection status was unknown, potentially confounding age-related changes in expanded clonotypes. There was a strong correlation between observed TCR beta diversity and the percentage of naive T cells measured by flow cytometry.

Donors were under 40 systemically healthy Caucasian individuals from Russia aged roughly 6 to 100 years. Approximately 10 milliliters of peripheral blood were collected from each donor into EDTA-treated Vacutainer tubes. PBMCs were isolated by Ficoll-Paque density-gradient centrifugation, with at least 7 million obtained per sample. Trizol reagent was used to extract total RNA from PBMCs, with at least 6 micrograms per sample. For every donor, flow cytometry on a PBMC aliquot measured the percentage of naive CD45RAhigh/CD27high T cells. The trim is 3 bases for V and 6 bases for J, with a gap of 18 bases between the germline ends. The germline V gene (reference sequence) specifies MNHEY as CDR1 and SMNVEV as CDR2. There are 16 amino acids in the CDR3, from cysteine to phenylalanine inclusive. Solely the CDR3 DNA is kept, with 48 bases framed from the first base. The library was generated by 5' RACE. These reads were obtained on an Illumina HiSeq 2500. A second roughly 7 to 12 cycle PCR used a sample-barcoded 5' primer and a J-beta primer mix. A unique molecular identifier was introduced onto each TCR beta cDNA molecule by a template-switch 5' adaptor carrying 12 random nucleotides. At least 3 million CDR3-containing paired-end reads were obtained from each sample. All of the RNA was converted into first-strand cDNA using the Mint cDNA synthesis kit, with a TRBC-specific oligonucleotide serving as the primer. Following uracil-DNA glycosylase treatment, a first 18-cycle PCR with universal primers M1SS and BC2_uni_R was performed on all cDNA. Per the source publication's procedure: For normalization, 1 million high-quality reads were randomly selected from each sample, with every read carrying a distinct molecular identifier. Instead of being binned into consensus sequences, reads with shared molecular identifiers were discarded. CDR3 identification, clonotype clustering and error correction used MiTCR with a Q25 quality threshold and the strictest error-elimination algorithm. A nonparametric unseen species model using Euler transformation provided a lower-bound estimate of total TCR beta diversity. Using fastp at Q25 and MiXCR, TCRdb reprocessed the public reads and kept productive beta chains. Each record represents a unique CDR3 protein, reported with the most common genes and DNA among its rows. TCRdb, not the authors, supplied the V and J calls. This sample holds under 2 million distinct CDR3 sequences; 34% were observed only once. The ten largest clones represent about 11% of the sample.

Of note for this clonotype: Its antigen is still unknown. Nothing much larger sits one base from this clone, and base qualities are not available.

Rearrangement joined TRBV27 to TRBJ2-1, and possibly TRBD2, on 6 matching bases. This clonotype was obtained from a woman in her 30s in good health. Sequencing input: blood. CDR3 sequence: CASSFRSLRGANEQFF. The DNA reads as follows: TGTGCCAGCAGTTTTAGGAGTTTACGCGGGGCCAATGAGCAGTTCTTC.